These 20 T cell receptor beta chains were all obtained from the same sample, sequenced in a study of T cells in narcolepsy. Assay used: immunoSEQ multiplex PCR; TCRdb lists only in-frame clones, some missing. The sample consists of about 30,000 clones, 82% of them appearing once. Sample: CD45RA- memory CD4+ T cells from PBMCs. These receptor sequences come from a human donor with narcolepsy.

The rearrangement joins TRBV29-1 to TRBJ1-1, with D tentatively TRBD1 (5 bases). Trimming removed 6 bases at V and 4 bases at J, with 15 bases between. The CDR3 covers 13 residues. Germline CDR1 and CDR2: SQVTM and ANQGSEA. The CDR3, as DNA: TGCAGCGTCTCGGACACCCGGGGCACTGAAGCTTTCTTT. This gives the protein CSVSDTRGTEAFF.

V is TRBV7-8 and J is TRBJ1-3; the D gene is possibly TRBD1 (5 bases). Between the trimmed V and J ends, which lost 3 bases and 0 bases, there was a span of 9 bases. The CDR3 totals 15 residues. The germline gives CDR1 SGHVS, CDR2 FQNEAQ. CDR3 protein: CASSFGDGSGNTIYF. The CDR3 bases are TGTGCCAGCAGCTTCGGGGACGGCTCTGGAAACACCATATATTTT.

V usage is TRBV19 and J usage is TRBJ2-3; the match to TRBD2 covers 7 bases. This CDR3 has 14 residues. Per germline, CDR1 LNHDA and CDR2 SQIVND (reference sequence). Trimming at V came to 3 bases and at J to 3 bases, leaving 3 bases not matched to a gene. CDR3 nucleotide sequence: TGTGCCAGTAGTATGGGGACTACAACAGATACGCAGTATTTT. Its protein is CASSMGTTTDTQYF.

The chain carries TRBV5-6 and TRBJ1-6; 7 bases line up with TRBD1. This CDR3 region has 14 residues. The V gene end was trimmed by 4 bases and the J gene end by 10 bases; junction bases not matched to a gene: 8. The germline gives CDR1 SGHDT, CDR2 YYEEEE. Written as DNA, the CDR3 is TGTGCCAGCAGCCCGGGACAGACAAAATCACCCCTCCACTTT. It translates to CASSPGQTKSPLHF.

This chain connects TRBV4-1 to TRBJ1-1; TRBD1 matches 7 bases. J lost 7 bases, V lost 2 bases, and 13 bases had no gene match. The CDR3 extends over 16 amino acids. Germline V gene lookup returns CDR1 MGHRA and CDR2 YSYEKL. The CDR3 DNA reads TGCGCCAGCAGCCAACCCGGCTTGCTCAGGGGGGATGAAGCTTTCTTT. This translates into CASSQPGLLRGDEAFF.

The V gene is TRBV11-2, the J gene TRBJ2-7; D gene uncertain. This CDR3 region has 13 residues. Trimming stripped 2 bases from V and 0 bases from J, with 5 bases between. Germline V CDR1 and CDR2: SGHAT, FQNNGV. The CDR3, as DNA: TGTGCCAGCAGCTTAACCGACTCCTACGAGCAGTACTTC. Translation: CASSLTDSYEQYF.

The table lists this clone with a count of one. Here the CDR3 reads CASSVFVGSTGELFF. CDR3 in DNA: TGCGCCAGCAGTGTTTTTGTTGGAAGCACCGGGGAGCTGTTTTTT. The chain links TRBV10-2 to TRBJ2-2; D uncertain. CDR1 is WSHSY, CDR2 SAAADI, per germline. This CDR3 region has 15 residues. Trimming stripped 4 bases from V and 4 bases from J, with 13 bases between.

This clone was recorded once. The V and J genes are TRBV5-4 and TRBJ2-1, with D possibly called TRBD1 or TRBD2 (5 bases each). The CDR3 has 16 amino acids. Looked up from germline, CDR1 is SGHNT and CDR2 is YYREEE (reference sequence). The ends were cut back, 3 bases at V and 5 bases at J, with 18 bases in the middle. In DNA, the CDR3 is TGTGCCAGCAGCTGGGGCCTGCGGGCCGAAGACAATGAGCAGTTCTTC. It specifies CASSWGLRAEDNEQFF. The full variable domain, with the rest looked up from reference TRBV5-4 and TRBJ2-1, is ETGVTQSPTHLIKTRGQQVTLRCSSQSGHNTVSWYQQALGQGPQFIFQYYREEENGRGNFPPRFSGLQFPNYSSELNVNALELDDSALYLCASSWGLRAEDNEQFFGPGTRLTVL.

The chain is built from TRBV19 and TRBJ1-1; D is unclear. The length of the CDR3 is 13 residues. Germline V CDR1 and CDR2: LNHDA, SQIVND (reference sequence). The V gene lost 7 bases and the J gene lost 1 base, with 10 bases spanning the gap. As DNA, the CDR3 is TGTGCCAGTATCAAGGGAAGGAACACTGAAGCTTTCTTT. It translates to CASIKGRNTEAFF.

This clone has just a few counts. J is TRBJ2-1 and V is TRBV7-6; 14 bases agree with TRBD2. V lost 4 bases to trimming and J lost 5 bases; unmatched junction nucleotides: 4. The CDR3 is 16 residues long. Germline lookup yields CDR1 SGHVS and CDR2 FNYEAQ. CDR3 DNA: TGTGCCAGCAGCTCTCCGACTAGCGGGGGGGACAATGAGCAGTTCTTC. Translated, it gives CASSSPTSGGDNEQFF.

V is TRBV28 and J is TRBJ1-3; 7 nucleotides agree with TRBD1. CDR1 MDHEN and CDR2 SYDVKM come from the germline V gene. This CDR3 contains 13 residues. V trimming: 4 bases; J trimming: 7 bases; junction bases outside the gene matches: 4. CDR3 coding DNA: TGTGCCAGCAGTTCAGGGGGGTGGAACACCATATATTTT. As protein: CASSSGGWNTIYF.

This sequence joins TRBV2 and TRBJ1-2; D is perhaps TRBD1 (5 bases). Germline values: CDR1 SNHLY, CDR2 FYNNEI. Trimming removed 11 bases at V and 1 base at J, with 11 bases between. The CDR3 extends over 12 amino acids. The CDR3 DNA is TGTGCCGCAGGGAGCAGTAACTATGGCTACACCTTC. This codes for CAAGSSNYGYTF.

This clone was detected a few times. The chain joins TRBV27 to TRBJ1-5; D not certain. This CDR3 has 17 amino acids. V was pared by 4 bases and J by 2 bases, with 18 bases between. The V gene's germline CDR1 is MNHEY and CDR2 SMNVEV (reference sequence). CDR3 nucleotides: TGTGCCAGCAGTTCCCTCCAGAGAACCAATGGCAATCAGCCCCAGCATTTT. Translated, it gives CASSSLQRTNGNQPQHF.

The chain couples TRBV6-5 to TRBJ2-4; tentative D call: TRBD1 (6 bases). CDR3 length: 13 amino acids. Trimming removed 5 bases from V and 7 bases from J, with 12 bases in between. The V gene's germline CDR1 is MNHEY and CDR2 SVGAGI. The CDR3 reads CASSESQGNIQYF. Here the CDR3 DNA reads TGTGCCAGCAGTGAGAGTCAGGGGAACATTCAGTACTTC.

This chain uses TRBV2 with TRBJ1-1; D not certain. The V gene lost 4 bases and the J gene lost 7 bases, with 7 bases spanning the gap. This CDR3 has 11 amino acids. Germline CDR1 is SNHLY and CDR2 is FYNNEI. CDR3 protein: CASSGRGEAFF. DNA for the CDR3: TGTGCCAGCAGTGGGCGGGGTGAAGCTTTCTTT.

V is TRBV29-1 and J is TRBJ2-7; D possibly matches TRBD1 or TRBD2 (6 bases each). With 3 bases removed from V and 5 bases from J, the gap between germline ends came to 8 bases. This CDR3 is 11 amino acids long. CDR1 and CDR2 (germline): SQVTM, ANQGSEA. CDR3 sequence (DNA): TGCAGCGTTGAGGGGGGCCACGAGCAGTACTTC. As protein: CSVEGGHEQYF.

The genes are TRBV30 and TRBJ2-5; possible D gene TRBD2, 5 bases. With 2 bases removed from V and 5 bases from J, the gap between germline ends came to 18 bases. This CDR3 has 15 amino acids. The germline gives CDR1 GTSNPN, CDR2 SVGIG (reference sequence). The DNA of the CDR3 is TGTGCCTGGAGTCCCGAAACTAGACTGGGGGAGACCCAGTACTTC. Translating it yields CAWSPETRLGETQYF.

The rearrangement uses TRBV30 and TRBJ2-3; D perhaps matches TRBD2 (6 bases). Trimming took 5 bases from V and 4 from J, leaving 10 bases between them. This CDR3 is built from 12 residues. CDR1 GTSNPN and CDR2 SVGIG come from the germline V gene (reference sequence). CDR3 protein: CAWRGAPDTQYF. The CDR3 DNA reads TGTGCCTGGCGCGGGGCTCCAGATACGCAGTATTTT.

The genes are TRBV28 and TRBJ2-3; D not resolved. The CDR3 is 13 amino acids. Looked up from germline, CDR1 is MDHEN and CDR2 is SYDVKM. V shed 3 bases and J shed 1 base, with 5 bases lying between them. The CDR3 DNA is TGTGCCAGCAGTTTGTCAGGCACAGATACGCAGTATTTT. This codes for CASSLSGTDTQYF.

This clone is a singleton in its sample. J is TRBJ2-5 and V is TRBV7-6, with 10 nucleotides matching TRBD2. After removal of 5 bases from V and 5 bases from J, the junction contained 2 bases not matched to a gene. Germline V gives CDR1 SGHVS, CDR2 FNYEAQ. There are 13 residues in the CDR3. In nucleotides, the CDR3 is TGTGCCAGCAGCCTGACTAGCGGGGAGACCCAGTACTTC. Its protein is CASSLTSGETQYF. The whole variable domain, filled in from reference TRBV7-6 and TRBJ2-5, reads GAGVSQSPRYKVTKRGQDVALRCDPISGHVSLYWYRQALGQGPEFLTYFNYEAQQDKSGLPNDRFSAERPEGSISTLTIQRTEQRDSAMYRCASSLTSGETQYFGPGTRLLVL.